This section outlines one TCR beta chain sequence together with its context. The data were produced by immunoSEQ multiplex PCR, yet TCRdb's version contains in-frame clones alone and is incomplete. The profile covers about 130,000 clones, with 84% appearing a single time and 2.4% taken by the ten largest. The sample comes from a study of blood T cell repertoires in COVID-19. Whole-study context: Some COVID-19 samples were acute and others convalescent; all came from the United States, Italy and Spain. In each case, the material was cDNA or gDNA derived from T cells, B-cell-depleted T cells, or PBMCs.

The sample consisted of PBMCs or T cells enriched from blood (not recorded which). The receptor's source is a man between 35 and 55 years old with acute COVID-19.

The CDR3, as DNA: TGTGCCAGTAGTTGGGCCAGCCAAGAGACCCAGTACTTC. Translation: CASSWASQETQYF. The chain employs TRBV19 and TRBJ2-5; D remains unclear. This CDR3 comprises 13 residues. Germline CDR1 is LNHDA and CDR2 is SQIVND (reference sequence). V lost 5 bases and J lost 1, with 8 bases in between.